A selection of T cell receptor beta chains follows, all from one sample in a study of blood T cells in healthy people across ages. From the 5' RACE reads, TCRdb called clonotypes with MiXCR, one entry per CDR3 protein. The sample lists 1.5 million to 2 million distinct CDR3 sequences, approximately 28% occurring once. Sequencing was done on a sample of blood. The origin of the receptors is a woman in her twenties or thirties in good health. The CDR3 runs from the conserved cysteine through the conserved F or W. Fields, in order: V gene, J gene, CDR3 length, CDR3 protein.

>TRBV12-3/TRBV12-4|TRBJ1-2|14
CASSLVPTNYGYTF
>TRBV2|TRBJ1-5|12
CASRKDSQPQHF
>TRBV9|TRBJ1-1|14
CASSGDSLNTEAFF
>TRBV7-2|TRBJ2-7|14
CASSPEEASREQYF
>TRBV28|TRBJ2-7|17
CASSLGGPGTGANEQYF
>TRBV27|TRBJ2-7|14
CASSFPGLTYEQYF
>TRBV7-9|TRBJ1-1|15
CASSYRADLNTEAFF
>TRBV10-3|TRBJ1-1|13
CAISGQEYTEAFF
>TRBV29-1|TRBJ2-5|13
CSVDAPGLETQYF
>TRBV6-5|TRBJ1-1|14
CASSYSHRNTEAFF
>TRBV24-1|TRBJ2-3|15
CATSWWGPGPDTQYF
>TRBV20-1|TRBJ2-7|11
CSAGSTYEQYF
>TRBV12-3/TRBV12-4|TRBJ2-7|13
CASSLRSVYEQYF